These T cell receptor beta chains were read from a single sample in a study of blood T cell repertoires in COVID-19. TCRdb's copy holds only in-frame clones and misses some; the assay was immunoSEQ multiplex PCR. The data hold under 250,000 clones, with around 88% observed a single time. The sample consisted of peripheral blood. The receptors come from a man older than 75 with acute or convalescent COVID-19. Both conserved end residues are part of each CDR3. D genes are given only for firm matches. Clone sizes are given selectively: once, few, many, or a class where the clone is expanded.

clone size	J gene	V gene	D gene	CDR3 DNA	CDR3 protein
-	TRBJ2-7	TRBV28	TRBD1	TGTGCCAGCACGACAGGGGGCCGCGAGCAGTACTTC	CASTTGGREQYF
-	TRBJ2-2	TRBV19	-	TGTGCCAGTTTCCAGGGGGGATACACCGGGGAGCTGTTTTTT	CASFQGGYTGELFF
-	TRBJ2-7	TRBV14	TRBD1	TGTGCCAGCAGCCGAGAGGGACAGGGCATCAACTACGAGCAGTACTTC	CASSREGQGINYEQYF
many	TRBJ1-4	TRBV19	-	TGTGCCAGTAGTATAGGTACAGGTTTGGAGGAAAAACTGTTTTTT	CASSIGTGLEEKLFF
-	TRBJ1-2	TRBV6-2/TRBV6-3	-	TGTGCCAGCAGTCAGACAGGAGATTATGGCTACACCTTC	CASSQTGDYGYTF
-	TRBJ1-1	TRBV28	TRBD1	TGTGCCAGCAGTTTGGACAGGGAATTGACTGAAGCTTTCTTT	CASSLDRELTEAFF
-	TRBJ2-1	TRBV28	TRBD2	TGTGCCAGCAGTTTGGTGGGAGGGTACAATGAGCAGTTCTTC	CASSLVGGYNEQFF
-	TRBJ2-2	TRBV14	-	TGTGCCAGCAGCACCTTAGCCGGGGTCCCGAGGACCGGGGAGCTGTTTTTT	CASSTLAGVPRTGELFF
-	TRBJ2-1	TRBV18	TRBD1	TGTGCCAGCTCCCCGGGGACAGCGAAGTACAATGAGCAGTTCTTC	CASSPGTAKYNEQFF
-	TRBJ2-1	TRBV7-2	TRBD2	TGTGCCAGCAGCTTAGGGCGGGGGGTCTACAATGAGCAGTTCTTC	CASSLGRGVYNEQFF
-	TRBJ1-1	TRBV1	-	TGCACCAGCAGCGGGTGCAGGTTAGACACTGAAGCTTTCTTT	CTSSGCRLDTEAFF
-	TRBJ2-1	TRBV7-3	TRBD2	TGTGCCAGCAGCCAAGGGCCTAGCGGCCGGGAGCAGTTCTTC	CASSQGPSGREQFF
-	TRBJ2-1	TRBV14	TRBD1	TGTGCCAGCAGCCAAGATGGTCAGGGGGCAGGTGGGCGGTTCTACAATGAGCAGTTCTTC	CASSQDGQGAGGRFYNEQFF
once	TRBJ1-2	TRBV6-1	-	TGTGCCAGCAGTGAAGCGAAAGCGGGCTATGGCTACACCTTC	CASSEAKAGYGYTF
-	TRBJ2-1	TRBV11-2	TRBD2	TGTGCCAGCAGCTTAGCGGGACTAGACATCAGTGAGCAGTTCTTC	CASSLAGLDISEQFF
-	TRBJ2-1	TRBV18	TRBD2	TGTGCCAGCTCACCAGGACTAGCGGGGGCACTCGAGCAGTTCTTC	CASSPGLAGALEQFF
-	TRBJ2-5	TRBV29-1	TRBD2	TGCAGCGCTGGACTAGCGGGAGTAGAGACCCAGTACTTC	CSAGLAGVETQYF
-	TRBJ2-1	TRBV7-2	-	TGTGCCAGCAGCTTTAACTCTGGACAGCTGAGTGAGCAGTTCTTC	CASSFNSGQLSEQFF
-	TRBJ1-1	TRBV10-3	-	TGTGCCATCAGACAGGTGGCCGGCACTGAAGCTTTCTTT	CAIRQVAGTEAFF
-	TRBJ2-3	TRBV21-1	-	TGTGCCAGCAGCAAAGCGAATGAGGACAGTATCACACCAGATACGCAGTATTTT	CASSKANEDSITPDTQYF
-	TRBJ2-7	TRBV2	-	TGTGCCAGCAGTTTTTCCCCAGGGTCTTCGTACTACGAGCAGTACTTC	CASSFSPGSSYYEQYF
-	TRBJ1-5	TRBV7-6	-	TGTGCCAGCAGCCCTGGGGCGGGCAATCAGCCCCAGCATTTT	CASSPGAGNQPQHF
-	TRBJ2-5	TRBV3-1/TRBV3-2	TRBD2	TGTGCCAGCAGCCAAGGGCTAGCGGGGGGGCGGGAGACCCAGTACTTC	CASSQGLAGGRETQYF
-	TRBJ1-2	TRBV19	TRBD1	TGTGCCAGTAGTATCGGGACAGGAATTGGCTACACCTTC	CASSIGTGIGYTF
-	TRBJ1-6	TRBV14	-	TGTGCCAGCAGTCGATTAAGTGGAGGGAATTCACCCCTCCACTTT	CASSRLSGGNSPLHF
-	TRBJ2-1	TRBV7-2	TRBD1	TGTGCCAGCAGCTCCTCGGGGACAGGGGGCATTGAGCAGTTCTTC	CASSSSGTGGIEQFF
few	TRBJ2-2	TRBV11-3	TRBD2	TGTGCCAGCAGCTTAGGGACTAGCGGATACACCGGGGAGCTGTTTTTT	CASSLGTSGYTGELFF
-	TRBJ2-5	TRBV9	-	TGTGCCAGCAGCGTAGGTCGGGTCCTCCAAGAGACCCAGTACTTC	CASSVGRVLQETQYF
-	TRBJ1-5	TRBV15	-	TGTGCCACCAGCAGAGAGAGGGTAGGGACAAATCAGCCCCAGCATTTT	CATSRERVGTNQPQHF
-	TRBJ1-1	TRBV7-2	TRBD1	TGTGCCAGCAGCCCAAGACAGGGAGAGAACACTGAAGCTTTCTTT	CASSPRQGENTEAFF
-	TRBJ2-7	TRBV7-9	TRBD2	TGTGCCAGCACCCCTGGATCTAGCGGACCCTACGAGCAGTACTTC	CASTPGSSGPYEQYF
-	TRBJ2-5	TRBV5-1	-	TGCGCCAGCAGCTTTTTAGCGGCAGACCCCCAAGAGACCCAGTACTTC	CASSFLAADPQETQYF
-	TRBJ1-2	TRBV29-1	TRBD1	TGCAGCGCCTCTCCGGACCCGGGACAGGGGGCGGGGGGCTACACCTTC	CSASPDPGQGAGGYTF
-	TRBJ1-2	TRBV5-1	TRBD1	TGCGCCAGCAGCTTGCCGGGACAGGGGGATAATGGCTACACCTTC	CASSLPGQGDNGYTF
-	TRBJ2-5	TRBV15	-	TGTGCCACCAGCTTAGCTGGGAGCGCCGGAGAGACCCAGTACTTC	CATSLAGSAGETQYF
-	TRBJ2-7	TRBV7-2	-	TGTGCCAGCAGCCTGACTAGCTACGAGCAGTACTTC	CASSLTSYEQYF
-	TRBJ2-7	TRBV4-2	TRBD2	TGTGCCAGCAGCCAAGATCGGGGACTAGCGGGGCGCTCCTACGAGCAGTACTTC	CASSQDRGLAGRSYEQYF
-	TRBJ2-2	TRBV27	-	TGTGCCAGCAGTTTAGGAGCATTCACCGGGGAGCTGTTTTTT	CASSLGAFTGELFF
-	TRBJ1-5	TRBV18	TRBD1	TGTGCCAGCTCACCAGCTGGACAGGGTCCCTATAGCAATCAGCCCCAGCATTTT	CASSPAGQGPYSNQPQHF
-	TRBJ2-3	TRBV5-1	-	TGCGCCAGCAGCTTGGACAGGCGCACAGATACGCAGTATTTT	CASSLDRRTDTQYF
once	TRBJ1-5	TRBV2	-	TGTGCCAGCAAAGCCTATACAGGGATGGGGGGCAATCAGCCCCAGCATTTT	CASKAYTGMGGNQPQHF
-	TRBJ2-2	TRBV9	-	TGTGCCAGCAGCGTAGGGACAGCCACCGGGGAGCTGTTTTTT	CASSVGTATGELFF
-	TRBJ1-6	TRBV4-3	TRBD1	TGCGCCAGCAGCAGGACAGGCCATAATAATTCACCCCTCCACTTT	CASSRTGHNNSPLHF
-	TRBJ2-7	TRBV29-1	-	TGCAGCGTGGTTGGAGCCGGGACATACTACGAGCAGTACTTC	CSVVGAGTYYEQYF
-	TRBJ2-5	TRBV6-2/TRBV6-3	-	TGTGCCAGCAGTCAGGGTGAGACCCAGTACTTC	CASSQGETQYF
-	TRBJ1-2	TRBV6-5	TRBD1	TGTGCCAGCAACTTAGGGGGGACAGGGGAAACTGGCTACACCTTC	CASNLGGTGETGYTF
-	TRBJ1-4	TRBV15	-	TGTGCCACCAGCAGAGATTTAGGGGATGGTGAAAAACTGTTTTTT	CATSRDLGDGEKLFF
-	TRBJ2-2	TRBV5-1	TRBD1	TGCGCCAGCAGCATAGACAGGGGGCCCACCGGGGAGCTGTTTTTT	CASSIDRGPTGELFF
-	TRBJ1-2	TRBV29-1	TRBD1	TGCAGCGTAAACAGGGGGCAGTATGGCTACACCTTC	CSVNRGQYGYTF
-	TRBJ2-2	TRBV5-6	-	TGTGCCAGCAGCTCCCTTGGGCCTATCCCCGGGGAGCTGTTTTTT	CASSSLGPIPGELFF
-	TRBJ1-3	TRBV18	-	TGTGCCAGCTCTCCTGCGCCAGGGGACGGAAACACCATATATTTT	CASSPAPGDGNTIYF
-	TRBJ2-2	TRBV5-1	-	TGCGCCAGCAGCTCCGAGTCGAGAAACACCGGGGAGCTGTTTTTT	CASSSESRNTGELFF
-	TRBJ1-5	TRBV27	TRBD1	TGTGCCAGCAGCCCCTGGACAGGGGGCAATCAGCCCCAGCATTTT	CASSPWTGGNQPQHF
-	TRBJ1-4	TRBV5-6	-	TGTGCCAGCAGCTTGCTCCAGATCAATGAAAAACTGTTTTTT	CASSLLQINEKLFF
-	TRBJ1-4	TRBV6-5	-	TGTGCCAGCAGTTACTCGGGGGCACGGTATGAAAAACTGTTTTTT	CASSYSGARYEKLFF